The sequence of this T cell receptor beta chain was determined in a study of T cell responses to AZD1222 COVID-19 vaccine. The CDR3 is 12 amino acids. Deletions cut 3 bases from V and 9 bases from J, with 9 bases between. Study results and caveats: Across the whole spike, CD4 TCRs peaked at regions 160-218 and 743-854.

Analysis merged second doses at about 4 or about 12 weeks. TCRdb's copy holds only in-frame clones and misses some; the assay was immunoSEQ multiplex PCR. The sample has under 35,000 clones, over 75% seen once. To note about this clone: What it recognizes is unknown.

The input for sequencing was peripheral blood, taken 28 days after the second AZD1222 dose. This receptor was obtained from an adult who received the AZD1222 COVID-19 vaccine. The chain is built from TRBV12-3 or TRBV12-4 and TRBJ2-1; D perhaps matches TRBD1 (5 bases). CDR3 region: CASSFMGREQFF. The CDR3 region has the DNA TGTGCCAGCAGTTTCATGGGGCGTGAGCAGTTCTTC.